These 29 T cell receptor beta chains share one sample of origin, sequenced in a study of shared clonotypes between healthy human individuals. The assay was immunoSEQ multiplex PCR, and TCRdb's table has in-frame clones only and misses some. The data contain about 480,000 clones, 60% to 80% of them singletons. The sequenced sample consisted of PBMCs. The receptors were gathered from a woman between 40 and 50 years old in good health. Some clones in this sample may be carry-over from other donors' samples.

The rearrangement uses TRBV25-1 and TRBJ1-1, with a tentative D call TRBD1 (6 bases). Germline CDR1 reads MGHDK; CDR2 reads SYGVNS. V lost 6 bases and J 3 bases, leaving 14 bases between the germline ends. This CDR3 spans 14 amino acids. CDR3 DNA sequence: TGTGCCAGCAGGGGAACAGGGTTGGACACTGAAGCTTTCTTT. Translation gives CASRGTGLDTEAFF. Full variable domain (rest looked up from reference TRBV25-1 and TRBJ1-1): EADIYQTPRYLVIGTGKKITLECSQTMGHDKMYWYQQDPGMELHLIHYSYGVNSTEKGDLSSESTVSRIRTEHFPLTLESARPSHTSQYLCASRGTGLDTEAFFGQGTRLTVV.

This clone came up once. The rearrangement uses TRBV5-4 and TRBJ2-5; TRBD1 matches 9 bases. CDR3 length: 16 amino acids. Per germline, CDR1 SGHNT and CDR2 YYREEE (reference sequence). Trimming cost V 5 bases and J 5 bases; bases outside gene matches: 13. Here the CDR3 DNA reads TGTGCCAGCAGTAAACCGGGACAGGGAGGGGAGGAGACCCAGTACTTC. This encodes CASSKPGQGGEETQYF.

The V gene is TRBV6-5, the J gene TRBJ2-7; 10 bases agree with TRBD2. Germline V gene sequence: CDR1 MNHEY, CDR2 SVGAGI. The V segment lost 2 bases and the J segment 2 bases; nucleotides outside the gene matches: 6. The CDR3 totals 16 residues. CDR3: CASSYARTSGTYEQYF. The CDR3 coding sequence is TGTGCCAGCAGTTACGCACGGACTAGCGGTACCTACGAGCAGTACTTC.

This chain connects TRBV2 to TRBJ2-3; D is undetermined. The V end lost 6 bases, the J end lost 0 bases, and 4 bases lay between the germline ends. The CDR3 is made up of 12 amino acids. Germline V gives CDR1 SNHLY, CDR2 FYNNEI. The CDR3 region has the DNA TGTGCCAGCAGGAAAAGCACAGATACGCAGTATTTT. Translated: CASRKSTDTQYF.

The chain is built from TRBV7-9 and TRBJ1-2; TRBD1 aligns across 8 bases. Germline V lookup: CDR1 SEHNR, CDR2 FQNEAQ (reference sequence). The V and J ends lost 5 bases and 5 bases, in that order; junction bases with no gene match: 10. This CDR3 comprises 15 residues. The DNA for the CDR3 is TGTGCCAGCAGCAGCCGGGACAGGAGTAGGTATGGCTACACCTTC. It encodes CASSSRDRSRYGYTF.

The gene calls are TRBV2 and TRBJ2-2, with TRBD1 matching over 10 bases. Germline V gene data show CDR1 as SNHLY and CDR2 as FYNNEI. Trimming cost V 6 bases and J 6 bases; bases outside gene matches: 7. CDR3 length equals 15 residues. As DNA, the CDR3 is TGTGCCAGCAGCCAGGCCGGACAGGGGGCCGGGGAGCTGTTTTTT. This sequence encodes CASSQAGQGAGELFF.

This sequence joins TRBV4-1 and TRBJ2-1; 8 bases agree with TRBD2. Germline V gene data show CDR1 as MGHRA and CDR2 as YSYEKL. This CDR3 contains 15 residues. With V trimmed by 4 bases and J by 8 bases, 10 bases remained unmatched. CDR3 coding DNA: TGCGCCAGCAGCCGGGAGGGGACTAGTAGGTATGAGCAGTTCTTC. Amino acids: CASSREGTSRYEQFF.

The CDR3 loop reads CASSEGYTDTQYF. CDR3 sequence (DNA): TGTGCCAGTAGTGAAGGATACACAGATACGCAGTATTTT. J is TRBJ2-3 and V is TRBV19; no reliable D call. This CDR3 has 13 residues. The germline V and J ends were trimmed by 5 bases and 2 bases, with 8 bases remaining between them. Germline CDR1 is LNHDA and CDR2 is SQIVND (reference sequence). The variable domain in full, completed from reference TRBV19 and TRBJ2-3, reads DGGITQSPKYLFRKEGQNVTLSCEQNLNHDAMYWYRQDPGQGLRLIYYSQIVNDFQKGDIAEGYSVSREKKESFPLTVTSAQKNPTAFYLCASSEGYTDTQYFGPGTRLTVL.

This chain links TRBV7-3 with TRBJ2-2; no clear D. This CDR3 has 13 residues. Germline CDR1 is SGHTA and CDR2 is FQGTGA. V lost 4 bases, J lost 6 bases, and 9 bases lay in between. Here the CDR3 reads CASSSYSAGELFF. As DNA, the CDR3 is TGTGCCAGCAGCTCTTATTCCGCCGGGGAGCTGTTTTTT.

Concerning this clone itself: This may arise from a read error, as a much more abundant clone is one base away. The CDR3 DNA is TGTGCCAGCAGCTTCAACTCGAACACCGGGGAGCTGTTTTTT. This sequence encodes CASSFNSNTGELFF. The V call is TRBV11-2, the J call TRBJ2-2; no reliable D call. The V and J ends lost 3 bases and 0 bases respectively, with 5 bases between them. CDR1 SGHAT and CDR2 FQNNGV come from the germline V gene. CDR3 length equals 14 residues.

The sample holds one count of this clone. The gene calls are TRBV6-1 and TRBJ1-2, with 9 positions matching TRBD1. CDR1 and CDR2 (germline): MNHNS, SASEGT. This CDR3 comprises 14 residues. V shed 1 base and J 8 bases; nucleotides not matched to a gene: 5. The CDR3 loop is CASSEGDRVRGYTF. The CDR3 DNA is TGTGCCAGCAGTGAAGGGGACAGGGTTCGGGGCTACACCTTC.

The rearrangement links TRBV19 to TRBJ2-1, with no clear D. V was cut by 3 bases and J by 2 bases, with 8 bases left in between. The CDR3 contains 14 residues. From germline, CDR1 is LNHDA and CDR2 SQIVND (reference sequence). The CDR3 DNA follows: TGTGCCAGTAGTATCGACACCACCTACAATGAGCAGTTCTTC. Translation: CASSIDTTYNEQFF.

The chain links TRBV7-2 to TRBJ2-7; 10 bases map to TRBD2. The length of the CDR3 is 15 residues. CDR1 is SGHTA and CDR2 is FQGNSA in the germline V gene. V shed 6 bases and J 3 bases; nucleotides not matched to a gene: 8. The CDR3 bases are TGTGCCAGCAGATCACTAGCGGGACCGGTCTACGAGCAGTACTTC. Amino acids: CASRSLAGPVYEQYF.

The chain carries TRBV7-3 and TRBJ2-1; TRBD2 aligns across 7 bases. V lost 5 bases and J lost 7; bases outside the gene matches: 5. Germline V lookup: CDR1 SGHTA, CDR2 FQGTGA. CDR3 length equals 13 residues. Written as DNA, the CDR3 is TGTGCCAGCAGCCTCGGGACTATGAATGAGCAGTTCTTC. Its protein product is CASSLGTMNEQFF. The complete variable domain, with remaining parts taken from reference TRBV7-3 and TRBJ2-1, reads GAGVSQTPSNKVTEKGKYVELRCDPISGHTALYWYRQSLGQGPEFLIYFQGTGAADDSGLPNDRFFAVRPEGSVSTLKIQRTERGDSAVYLCASSLGTMNEQFFGPGTRLTVL.

The chain has TRBV13 and TRBJ2-7; a possible D gene is TRBD2 (5 bases). This CDR3 is built from 13 residues. V shed 7 bases and J shed 1 base, with 11 bases lying between them. Per the germline V gene, CDR1 is PRHDT and CDR2 is FYEKMQ (reference sequence). The chain's CDR3 is CASTPGSSYEQYF. Here the CDR3 DNA reads TGTGCCAGCACTCCGGGATCTTCCTACGAGCAGTACTTC.

By share, this clone counts as medium-sized. Other DNA sequences in the same sample also yield this CDR3. The CDR3 is CASSLSQGRAVFF. The CDR3 region has the DNA TGTGCCAGCAGCTTATCCCAGGGACGGGCGGTGTTCTTC. The chain recombines TRBV7-9 with TRBJ2-1, with D possibly called TRBD1 or TRBD2 (5 bases each). CDR1 SEHNR and CDR2 FQNEAQ come from the germline V gene (reference sequence). Trimming took off 2 bases at V and 15 bases at J, with 17 bases between the two ends. The CDR3 has 13 amino acids.

The rearrangement joins TRBV5-1 to TRBJ2-7; 8 positions match TRBD1. Per germline, CDR1 SGHRS and CDR2 YFSETQ. This CDR3 is built from 13 residues. The J segment lost 5 bases and the V segment lost 3 bases, leaving 4 bases of the junction unmatched. This CDR3 reads CASSWTGRDEQYF. In DNA form, the CDR3 reads TGCGCCAGCAGCTGGACAGGGCGCGACGAGCAGTACTTC.

This chain connects TRBV11-2 to TRBJ1-1; no reliable D call. Trimming took 5 bases from V and 2 from J, leaving 18 bases between them. This CDR3 has 16 amino acids. Looked up from germline, CDR1 is SGHAT and CDR2 is FQNNGV. In nucleotides, the CDR3 is TGTGCCAGCAGCGCGAGCTTAGTCGCAATCAACACTGAAGCTTTCTTT. This codes for CASSASLVAINTEAFF. Supplemented by reference TRBV11-2 and TRBJ1-1, the full variable domain reads EAGVAQSPRYKIIEKRQSVAFWCNPISGHATLYWYQQILGQGPKLLIQFQNNGVVDDSQLPKDRFSAERLKGVDSTLKIQPAKLEDSAVYLCASSASLVAINTEAFFGQGTRLTVV.

This chain links TRBV7-4 with TRBJ2-5, with 11 bases matching TRBD2. The CDR3 has 16 residues. The germline V gene has CDR1 SGHVT and CDR2 SQSDAQ. V shed 7 bases and J 4 bases; nucleotides not matched to a gene: 11. This CDR3 is CASNLLAGVFVETQYF. The DNA for the CDR3 is TGTGCCAGCAACCTACTAGCGGGAGTTTTCGTAGAGACCCAGTACTTC.

Only one count was recorded for this clone. The chain recombines TRBV27 with TRBJ2-7, with TRBD2 matching over 7 bases. Germline trimming cut 1 base from V and 1 base from J; bases unmatched to any gene: 7. The CDR3 is 16 amino acids. Per the germline V gene, CDR1 is MNHEY and CDR2 is SMNVEV (reference sequence). The CDR3 coding sequence is TGTGCCAGCAGTTTATTCAGCGGGGCGAGGTCCTACGAGCAGTACTTC. Its protein product is CASSLFSGARSYEQYF.

The DNA of the CDR3 is TGTGCCAGCAGCCATACAGGGGCCACCACAGATACGCAGTATTTT. Protein sequence: CASSHTGATTDTQYF. The V gene is TRBV7-3, the J gene TRBJ2-3, with 7 bases that match TRBD1. Per the germline V gene, CDR1 is SGHTA and CDR2 is FQGTGA. This CDR3 has 15 residues. After removal of 5 bases from V and 2 bases from J, the junction contained 7 bases not matched to a gene.

This clone was detected a few times. The V call is TRBV2, the J call TRBJ2-6; D uncertain. V shed 7 bases and J shed 1 base, with 11 bases lying between them. There are 15 residues in the CDR3. In germline, CDR1 is SNHLY, CDR2 FYNNEI. Here the CDR3 DNA reads TGTGCCAGCAACCCCCTCGGGTCTGGGGCCAACGTCCTGACTTTC. Its protein is CASNPLGSGANVLTF. Complete variable domain (other parts from reference TRBV2 and TRBJ2-6): EPEVTQTPSHQVTQMGQEVILRCVPISNHLYFYWYRQILGQKVEFLVSFYNNEISEKSEIFDDQFSVERPDGSNFTLKIRSTKLEDSAMYFCASNPLGSGANVLTFGAGSRLTVL.

This chain joins TRBV4-2 and TRBJ2-5; D is possibly TRBD1 or TRBD2 (5 bases each). This CDR3 comprises 15 residues. Germline lookup yields CDR1 LGHNA and CDR2 YNFKEQ. Trimming took off 1 base at V and 3 bases at J, with 12 bases between the two ends. The CDR3 nucleotides read TGTGCCAGCAGCCAAGCAGGGCAGGGAGAAGAGACCCAGTACTTC. Translation: CASSQAGQGEETQYF.

This clone was recorded many times. Other DNA sequences in this sample translate to the same CDR3. V is TRBV7-9 and J is TRBJ2-3; 8 bases match TRBD2. J was trimmed by 1 base and V by 4 bases; bases with no gene match: 4. The CDR3 spans 15 residues. Germline lookup yields CDR1 SEHNR and CDR2 FQNEAQ (reference sequence). CDR3 sequence reads: CASSSPGLGTDTQYF. In DNA, the CDR3 is TGTGCCAGCAGCTCGCCGGGACTAGGCACAGATACGCAGTATTTT.

The chain couples TRBV5-4 to TRBJ2-3, with D hard to call. Trimming stripped 0 bases from V and 15 bases from J, with 11 bases between. This CDR3 is built from 11 residues. The V gene's germline CDR1 is SGHNT and CDR2 YYREEE (reference sequence). Here the CDR3 DNA reads TGTGCCAGCAGCTTGGGGGGATCCGAATATTTT. Protein sequence: CASSLGGSEYF.

In nucleotides, the CDR3 is TGTGCCAGCACCCTCGGGGGTGGGGAGACCCAGTACTTC. Translating gives CASTLGGGETQYF. V usage is TRBV2 and J usage is TRBJ2-5; D possibly corresponds to TRBD2 (6 bases). Trimming removed 7 bases at V and 5 bases at J, with 14 bases between. The germline V gene has CDR1 SNHLY and CDR2 FYNNEI. The CDR3 sequence is 13 residues long.

J is TRBJ2-1 and V is TRBV27; TRBD1 or TRBD2 may be the D gene (5 bases each). The germline V gene encodes CDR1 MNHEY and CDR2 SMNVEV (reference sequence). This CDR3 spans 12 amino acids. The ends were cut back, 8 bases at V and 5 bases at J, with 10 bases in the middle. CDR3 sequence: CASGDPNNEQFF. DNA for the CDR3: TGTGCCAGCGGGGACCCTAACAATGAGCAGTTCTTC.

The V call is TRBV5-4, the J call TRBJ2-5, with D unresolved. The V and J ends lost 1 base and 3 bases respectively, with 7 bases between them. This CDR3 is built from 13 residues. CDR1 is SGHNT, CDR2 YYREEE, per germline (reference sequence). The CDR3, as DNA: TGTGCCAGCAGCTTGCACAGCGAAGAGACCCAGTACTTC. Residues: CASSLHSEETQYF.

This chain uses TRBV5-1 with TRBJ2-7; TRBD2 agrees at 11 bases. The ends lost 0 bases at V and 3 bases at J; junction bases unmatched: 5. CDR1 and CDR2 (germline): SGHRS, YFSETQ. The length of the CDR3 is 16 residues. DNA of the CDR3: TGCGCCAGCAGCTTGGGATATGGGACTAGCGGCTACGAGCAGTACTTC. As protein: CASSLGYGTSGYEQYF.